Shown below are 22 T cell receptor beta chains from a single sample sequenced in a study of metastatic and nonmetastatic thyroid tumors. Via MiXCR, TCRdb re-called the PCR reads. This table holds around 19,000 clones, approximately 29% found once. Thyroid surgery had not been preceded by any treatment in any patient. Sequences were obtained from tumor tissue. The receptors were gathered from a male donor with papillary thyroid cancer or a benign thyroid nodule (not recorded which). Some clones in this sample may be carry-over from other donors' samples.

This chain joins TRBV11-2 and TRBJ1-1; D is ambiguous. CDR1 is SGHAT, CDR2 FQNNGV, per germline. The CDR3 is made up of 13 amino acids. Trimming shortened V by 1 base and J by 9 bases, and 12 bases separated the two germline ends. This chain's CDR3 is CASSLGGRVKAFF. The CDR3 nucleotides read TGTGCCAGCAGCTTAGGGGGTAGGGTGAAAGCTTTCTTT.

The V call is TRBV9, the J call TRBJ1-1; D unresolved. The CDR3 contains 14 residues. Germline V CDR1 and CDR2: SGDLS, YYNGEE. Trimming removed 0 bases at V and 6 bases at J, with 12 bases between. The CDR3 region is CASSVGVAEPEAFF. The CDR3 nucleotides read TGTGCCAGCAGCGTAGGTGTCGCGGAGCCTGAAGCTTTCTTT.

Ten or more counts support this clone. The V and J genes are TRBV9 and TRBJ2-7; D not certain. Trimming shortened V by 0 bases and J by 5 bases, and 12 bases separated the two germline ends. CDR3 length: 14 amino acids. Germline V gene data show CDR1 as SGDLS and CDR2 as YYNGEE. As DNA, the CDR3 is TGTGCCAGCAGCGTAGGAGTCTCGGTCGACGAGCAGTACTTC. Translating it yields CASSVGVSVDEQYF. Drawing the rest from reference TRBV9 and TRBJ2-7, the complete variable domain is DSGVTQTPKHLITATGQRVTLRCSPRSGDLSVYWYQQSLDQGLQFLIQYYNGEERAKGNILERFSAQQFPDLHSELNLSSLELGDSALYFCASSVGVSVDEQYFGPGTRLTVT.

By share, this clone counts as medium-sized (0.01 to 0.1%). CDR3 bases: TGTGCCAGCAGTTTCCCCGCGAGCGAGAAGCAGTATTTT. Its translation: CASSFPASEKQYF. The chain joins TRBV28 to TRBJ2-3; D is unclear. V was cut by 3 bases and J by 11 bases, with 15 bases left in between. From germline, CDR1 is MDHEN and CDR2 SYDVKM. This CDR3 has 13 residues. The variable domain in full, completed from reference TRBV28 and TRBJ2-3, reads DVKVTQSSRYLVKRTGEKVFLECVQDMDHENMFWYRQDPGLGLRLIYFSYDVKMKEKGDIPEGYSVSREKKERFSLILESASTNQTSMYLCASSFPASEKQYFGPGTRLTVL.

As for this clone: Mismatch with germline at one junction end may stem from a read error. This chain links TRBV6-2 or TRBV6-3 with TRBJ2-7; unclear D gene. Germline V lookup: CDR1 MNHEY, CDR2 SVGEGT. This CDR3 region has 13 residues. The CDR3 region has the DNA TGTGCCAGAAGTTACAGCCAGAGCGACGAGCAGTACTTC. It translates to CARSYSQSDEQYF.

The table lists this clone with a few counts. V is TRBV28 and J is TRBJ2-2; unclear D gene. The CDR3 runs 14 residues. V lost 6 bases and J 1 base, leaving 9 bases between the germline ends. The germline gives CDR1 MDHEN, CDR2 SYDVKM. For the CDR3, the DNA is TGTGCCAGCAGCCATGGCGGGAACACCGGGGAGCTGTTTTTT. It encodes CASSHGGNTGELFF.

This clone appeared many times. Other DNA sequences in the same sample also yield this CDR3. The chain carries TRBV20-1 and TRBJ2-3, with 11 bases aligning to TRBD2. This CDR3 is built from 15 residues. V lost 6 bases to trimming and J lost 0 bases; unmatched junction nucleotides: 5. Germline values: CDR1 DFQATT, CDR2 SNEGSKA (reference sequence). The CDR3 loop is CSAPTSGESTDTQYF. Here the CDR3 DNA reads TGCAGTGCGCCGACTAGCGGGGAAAGCACAGATACGCAGTATTTT.

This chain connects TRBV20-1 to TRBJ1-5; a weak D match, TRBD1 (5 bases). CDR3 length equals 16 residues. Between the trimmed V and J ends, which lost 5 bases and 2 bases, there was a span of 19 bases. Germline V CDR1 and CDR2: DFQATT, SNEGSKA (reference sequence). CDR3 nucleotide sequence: TGCAGTGCTGGTAGTACAGGTAATTGTCGCAATCAGCCCCAGCATTTT. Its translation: CSAGSTGNCRNQPQHF.

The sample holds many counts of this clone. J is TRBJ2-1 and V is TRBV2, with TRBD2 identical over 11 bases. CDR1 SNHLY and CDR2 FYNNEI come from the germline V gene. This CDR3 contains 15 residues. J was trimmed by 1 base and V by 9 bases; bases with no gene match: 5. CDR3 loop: CASTGLAVSYNEQFF. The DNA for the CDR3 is TGTGCCAGTACGGGACTAGCGGTATCCTACAATGAGCAGTTCTTC.

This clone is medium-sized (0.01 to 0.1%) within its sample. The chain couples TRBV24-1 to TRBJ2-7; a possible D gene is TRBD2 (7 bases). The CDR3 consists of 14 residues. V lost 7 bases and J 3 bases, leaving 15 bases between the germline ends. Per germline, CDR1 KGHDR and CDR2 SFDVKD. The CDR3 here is CATSGGTPGYEQYF. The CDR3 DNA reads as TGTGCCACCAGCGGGGGGACACCCGGCTACGAGCAGTACTTC.

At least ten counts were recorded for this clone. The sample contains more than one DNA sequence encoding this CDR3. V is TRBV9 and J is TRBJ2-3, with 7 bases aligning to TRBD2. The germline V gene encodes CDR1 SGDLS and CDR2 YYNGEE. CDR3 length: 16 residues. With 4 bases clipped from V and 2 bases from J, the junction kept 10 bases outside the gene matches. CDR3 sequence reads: CASSRSGGGATDTQYF. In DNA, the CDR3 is TGTGCCAGCAGCCGCTCGGGAGGCGGGGCCACAGATACGCAGTATTTT.

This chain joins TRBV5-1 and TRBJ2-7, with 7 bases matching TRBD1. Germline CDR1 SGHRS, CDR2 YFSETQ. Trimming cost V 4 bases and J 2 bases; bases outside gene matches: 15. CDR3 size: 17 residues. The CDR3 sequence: CASSIVPNRGGPYEQYF. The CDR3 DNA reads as TGCGCCAGCAGCATCGTGCCGAACAGGGGTGGACCCTACGAGCAGTACTTC.

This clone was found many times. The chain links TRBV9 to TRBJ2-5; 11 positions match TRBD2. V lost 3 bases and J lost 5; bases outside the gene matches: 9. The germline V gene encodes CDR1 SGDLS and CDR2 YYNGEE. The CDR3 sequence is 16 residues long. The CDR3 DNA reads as TGTGCCAGCAGCGCGGGGACTAGCGGAGCGGGTGAGACCCAGTACTTC. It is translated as CASSAGTSGAGETQYF.

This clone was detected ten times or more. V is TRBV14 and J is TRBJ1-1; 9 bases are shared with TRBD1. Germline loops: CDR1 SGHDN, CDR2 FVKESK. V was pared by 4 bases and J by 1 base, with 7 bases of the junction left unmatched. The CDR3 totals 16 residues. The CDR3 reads CASSLRGTGWNTEAFF. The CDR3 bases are TGTGCCAGCAGCCTAAGGGGGACAGGGTGGAACACTGAAGCTTTCTTT.

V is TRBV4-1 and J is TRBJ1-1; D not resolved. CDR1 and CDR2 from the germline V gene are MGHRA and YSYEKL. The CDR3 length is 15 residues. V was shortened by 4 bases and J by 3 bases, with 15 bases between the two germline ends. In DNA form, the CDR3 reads TGCGCCAGCAGCCCCGTCAGGTGGAAGCACACTGAAGCTTTCTTT. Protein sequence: CASSPVRWKHTEAFF.

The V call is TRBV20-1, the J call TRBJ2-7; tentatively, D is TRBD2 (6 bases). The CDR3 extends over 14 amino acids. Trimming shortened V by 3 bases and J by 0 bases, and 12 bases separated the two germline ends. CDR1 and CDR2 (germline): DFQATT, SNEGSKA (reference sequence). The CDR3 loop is CSASVPGVSYEQYF. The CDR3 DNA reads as TGCAGTGCTAGTGTTCCGGGAGTCTCCTACGAGCAGTACTTC.

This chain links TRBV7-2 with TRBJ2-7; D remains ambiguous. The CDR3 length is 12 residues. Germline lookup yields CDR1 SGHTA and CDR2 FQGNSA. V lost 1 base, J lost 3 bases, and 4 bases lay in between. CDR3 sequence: CASSLVGYEQYF. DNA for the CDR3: TGTGCCAGCAGCTTAGTAGGCTACGAGCAGTACTTC.

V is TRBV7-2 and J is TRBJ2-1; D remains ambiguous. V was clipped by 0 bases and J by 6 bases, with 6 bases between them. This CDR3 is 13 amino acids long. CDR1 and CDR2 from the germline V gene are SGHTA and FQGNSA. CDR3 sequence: CASSLAETNEQFF. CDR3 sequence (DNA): TGTGCCAGCAGCTTAGCGGAGACCAATGAGCAGTTCTTC.

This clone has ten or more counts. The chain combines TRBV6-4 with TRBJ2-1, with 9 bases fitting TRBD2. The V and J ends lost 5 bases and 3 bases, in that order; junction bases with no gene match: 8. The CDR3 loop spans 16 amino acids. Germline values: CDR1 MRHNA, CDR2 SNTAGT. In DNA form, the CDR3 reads TGTGCCAGCAGTAAGGAGGCGGGGGGGTTCTACAATGAGCAGTTCTTC. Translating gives CASSKEAGGFYNEQFF.

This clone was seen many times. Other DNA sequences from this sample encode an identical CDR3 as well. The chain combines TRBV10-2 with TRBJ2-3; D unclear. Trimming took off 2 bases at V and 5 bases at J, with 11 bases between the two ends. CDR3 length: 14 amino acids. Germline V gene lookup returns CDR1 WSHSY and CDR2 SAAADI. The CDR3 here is CASSETLWRDTQYF. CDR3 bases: TGCGCCAGCAGTGAGACCCTATGGCGAGATACGCAGTATTTT.

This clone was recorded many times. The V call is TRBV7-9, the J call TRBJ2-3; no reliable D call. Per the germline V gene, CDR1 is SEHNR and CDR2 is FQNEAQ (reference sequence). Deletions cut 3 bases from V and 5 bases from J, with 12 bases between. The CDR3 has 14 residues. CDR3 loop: CASSFRWAEDTQYF. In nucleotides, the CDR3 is TGTGCCAGCAGCTTTAGGTGGGCCGAAGATACGCAGTATTTT.

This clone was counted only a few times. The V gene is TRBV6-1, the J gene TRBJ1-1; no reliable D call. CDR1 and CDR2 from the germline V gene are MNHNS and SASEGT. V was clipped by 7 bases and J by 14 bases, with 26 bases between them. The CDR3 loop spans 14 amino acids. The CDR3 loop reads CASKIPLPGTGAFF. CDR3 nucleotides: TGTGCCAGCAAAATTCCCCTTCCAGGAACGGGCGCCTTCTTT.